These 21 T cell receptor delta chains were all obtained from the same sample, sequenced in a study of fetal and pediatric gammadelta thymocytes. TCRdb reprocessed the reads using CATT. The repertoire holds about 980 delta-chain clones, with about 51% as singletons. Sample: Vgamma9Vdelta2 gamma-delta T cells from the thymus. The subset is: sorted CD3+gammadeltaTCR+Vgamma9+Vdelta2+ thymocytes. Receptor source: a child who underwent cardiac surgery and was recorded as healthy.

Regarding this clone: A far larger clone is off by one base, so a read error is likely. V usage is TRDV2 and J usage is TRDJ1; tentative D call: TRDD3 (6 bases). The CDR3 length is 22 residues. Germline V lookup: CDR1 GEAIGNYY, CDR2 EKD. Trimming shortened V by 3 bases and J by 0 bases, and 34 bases separated the two germline ends. The CDR3 loop is CACDAGTRVTRGRGGYTDKLIF. In DNA form, the CDR3 reads TGTGCCTGTGACGCCGGTACGAGGGTTACGCGGGGGAGAGGGGGTTACACCGATAAACTCATCTTT.

As to this clone: With only one base between it and a far larger clone, this is likely a read error. The chain joins TRDV2 to TRDJ1; 8 nucleotides align to TRDD3. V shed 3 bases, J shed 2 bases, and the junction held 25 bases outside the gene matches. CDR1 and CDR2 (germline): GEAIGNYY, EKD. This CDR3 region has 21 residues. The CDR3 bases are TGTGCCTGTGACCTGATCCGTTTTCCTAACGTGGGGATACAGAAGACCGATAAACTCATCTTT. Protein product: CACDLIRFPNVGIQKTDKLIF.

By sample fraction, this clone is large (0.1 to 1%). V and J are TRDV2 and TRDJ1; 11 bases map to TRDD3. The CDR3 has 24 amino acids. With 0 bases clipped from V and 0 bases from J, the junction kept 26 bases outside the gene matches. Germline V gene lookup returns CDR1 GEAIGNYY and CDR2 EKD. The CDR3 region is CACDTFSSRRLGDNFSMYTDKLIF. The CDR3 coding sequence is TGTGCCTGTGACACCTTTTCATCCCGGCGACTGGGGGATAACTTTTCTATGTACACCGATAAACTCATCTTT.

On this clone itself: A read error is likely here: a far larger clone is one base away. The identical CDR3 is also encoded by other nucleotide sequences in the sample. The rearrangement uses TRDV2 and TRDJ1; D perhaps matches TRDD3 (5 bases). There are 13 residues in the CDR3. Trimming cost V 0 bases and J 6 bases, with 10 bases left between them. CDR1 GEAIGNYY and CDR2 EKD come from the germline V gene. The CDR3 nucleotides read TGTGCCTGTGACACCCGGGGGCCATATAAACTCATCTTT. Translated: CACDTRGPYKLIF.

In this sample, this clone is large. Different DNA sequences within this sample yield the same CDR3. This rearrangement joins TRDV2 to TRDJ1, with 12 bases fitting TRDD3. The CDR3 runs 17 residues. CDR1 and CDR2 (germline): GEAIGNYY, EKD. Trimming took 5 bases from V and 0 from J; bases not matched to a gene: 9. In DNA form, the CDR3 reads TGTGCCTGTGTCCGTACTGGGGGATACAAGGACACCGATAAACTCATCTTT. This sequence encodes CACVRTGGYKDTDKLIF.

Details on this clone: The protein recorded in TCRdb matches a much larger clone and deviates from this DNA's translation at residue 3, suggesting a read error; the protein here is obtained by translating the DNA. This chain connects TRDV2 to TRDJ3, with D perhaps TRDD3 (6 bases). Germline V CDR1 and CDR2: GEAIGNYY, EKD. The length of the CDR3 is 17 residues. The CDR3 DNA is TGTGCCTGGGACACAGGGGGGACCTCCTGGGACACCCGACAGATGTTTTTC. This sequence encodes CAWDTGGTSWDTRQMFF.

A note on this clone: A far larger clone is one nucleotide away, so this likely arose from a read error. J is TRDJ1 and V is TRDV2, with TRDD3 identical over 11 bases. Trimming at V came to 0 bases and at J to 0 bases, leaving 26 bases not matched to a gene. The CDR3 extends over 24 amino acids. Germline CDR1 and CDR2: GEAIGNYY and EKD. The CDR3 sequence: CACDTCSSRRLGDNFSMYTDKLIF. CDR3 in DNA: TGTGCCTGTGACACCTGTTCATCCCGGCGACTGGGGGATAACTTTTCTATGTACACCGATAAACTCATCTTT.

For this clone: Just one base apart from a much larger clone, this may be a read error. Other DNA sequences from this sample encode an identical CDR3 as well. The chain carries TRDV2 and TRDJ1, with 13 bases matching TRDD3. From germline, CDR1 is GEAIGNYY and CDR2 EKD. The CDR3 consists of 24 residues. With V trimmed by 0 bases and J by 5 bases, 29 bases remained unmatched. For the CDR3, the DNA is TGTGCCTGTGACACCGGGCTCAGGCGGGCCCTCCCTACTGGGGGATACGGGGGCACAGATAAACTCATCTTT. Translated, it gives CACDTGLRRALPTGGYGGTDKLIF.

Only a few counts were recorded for this clone. The likely explanation is a read error, given a far larger clone one base away. The chain carries TRDV1 and TRDJ1; perhaps TRDD3 as D (5 bases). The germline V gene encodes CDR1 TSWWSYY and CDR2 QGS. The CDR3 runs to 21 residues. V dropped 0 bases and J dropped 0 bases, with 26 bases sitting between them. DNA for the CDR3: TGTGCTCTTGGGGAACTAGATGATATGGAGGATATGCTACCCTACACCGATAAACTCATCTTT. Residues: CALGELDDMEDMLPYTDKLIF.

This clone rates as large. Other DNA sequences of this sample code for an identical CDR3. The chain has TRDV2 and TRDJ1; D remains unclear. The CDR3 loop spans 19 amino acids. V was shortened by 3 bases and J by 9 bases, with 34 bases between the two germline ends. The germline V gene encodes CDR1 GEAIGNYY and CDR2 EKD. The CDR3 loop is CACDLSLARSRVTPGQLIF. The CDR3 DNA follows: TGTGCCTGTGACCTATCCCTCGCTCGCTCCCGGGTCACTCCGGGCCAACTCATCTTT.

By share, this clone counts as medium-sized (0.01 to 0.1%). This chain joins TRDV2 and TRDJ1, with D perhaps matching TRDD3 (5 bases). This CDR3 is 16 amino acids long. CDR1 and CDR2 from the germline V gene are GEAIGNYY and EKD. V shed 1 base and J shed 2 bases, with 16 bases lying between them. The DNA for the CDR3 is TGTGCCTGTGACACACGGGATCATAAGGGAACCGATAAACTCATCTTT. Amino acids: CACDTRDHKGTDKLIF.

This clone is large (0.1 to 1%). The chain couples TRDV2 to TRDJ1, with 7 bases matching TRDD3. The CDR3 covers 18 residues. The junction had 16 bases not matched to a gene; V was cut back by 0 bases and J by 4 bases. Germline lookup yields CDR1 GEAIGNYY and CDR2 EKD. CDR3 in DNA: TGTGCCTGTGACACCCGAATCGGGCACACTGGGGTTTGCGATAAACTCATCTTT. It encodes CACDTRIGHTGVCDKLIF.

With regard to this clone: Only one base separates this from a far larger clonotype, so it likely reflects a read error. The chain combines TRDV2 with TRDJ1; 8 bases are shared with TRDD3. The V gene's germline CDR1 is GEAIGNYY and CDR2 EKD. CDR3 length: 18 residues. The DNA of the CDR3 is TGTGCCTGTGACGCCCTGCCTCGGGGATACTGCGGGCCCGATAAACGCATCTTT. It codes for CACDALPRGYCGPDKRIF.

With respect to this clone: With a far larger clone one base away, a read error is the likely cause. The rearrangement links TRDV2 to TRDJ1; TRDD2 matches 9 bases. Trimming removed 3 bases from V and 0 bases from J; junction bases left unmatched: 25. The CDR3 is made up of 22 amino acids. The germline V gene has CDR1 GEAIGNYY and CDR2 EKD. The CDR3 nucleotides are TGTGCCTGTGACCCGCGGCCTTCCTACCGGGGGACCCGTAAGAAGTACACCGATAAACTCATCTTT. Translated: CACDPRPSYRGTRKKYTDKLIF.

Regarding this clone: A far larger clone lies a single base away; this is likely a read error. V is TRDV2 and J is TRDJ1, with D hard to call. Trimming took 0 bases from V and 4 from J, leaving 23 bases between them. Germline CDR1 reads GEAIGNYY; CDR2 reads EKD. CDR3 length: 18 residues. For the CDR3, the DNA is TGTGCCTGTGACACCCGAATCGGGCACACTGAGGTTTGCGATAAACTCATCTTT. Amino acid sequence: CACDTRIGHTEVCDKLIF.

Note on this clone: A single base is all that separates this from a far larger clone, so a read error is likely. The sample contains more than one DNA sequence encoding this CDR3. The chain employs TRDV2 and TRDJ1, with 10 nucleotides matching TRDD3. This CDR3 has 16 amino acids. Germline V CDR1 and CDR2: GEAIGNYY, EKD. V trimming: 1 base; J trimming: 3 bases; junction bases outside the gene matches: 7. CDR3 nucleotides: TGTGCCTGTGACACAGGGGGGATACGCGGGGCCGATAAACTCATCTTT. Encoded protein: CACDTGGIRGADKLIF.

This chain connects TRDV1 to TRDJ1; the match to TRDD3 covers 13 bases. The germline V gene encodes CDR1 TSWWSYY and CDR2 QGS. This CDR3 is built from 24 residues. V lost 3 bases to trimming and J lost 4 bases; unmatched junction nucleotides: 29. In DNA form, the CDR3 reads TGTGCTCTTGGGGACTTCCCAGTTACTTATACTGGGGGATACGGTTTGCCGTGGATCGATAAACTCATCTTT. Translation gives CALGDFPVTYTGGYGLPWIDKLIF.

With respect to this clone: A read error likely explains why the TCRdb protein, taken from a much larger clone, differs from this DNA's translation at residue 15; the protein shown is translated from the DNA. The genes are TRDV2 and TRDJ1; 9 bases map to TRDD3. This CDR3 comprises 17 residues. Germline V lookup: CDR1 GEAIGNYY, CDR2 EKD. CDR3 protein: CACDTGYWGTNTDKHIF. CDR3 DNA sequence: TGTGCCTGTGACACAGGGTACTGGGGGACCAACACCGATAAACACATCTTT.

On this clone itself: This sequence is one base from a far larger clone and is likely a read error. Different DNA sequences within this sample yield the same CDR3. J is TRDJ1 and V is TRDV2; 7 nucleotides agree with TRDD3. The CDR3 sequence is 15 residues long. Trimming removed 2 bases from V and 5 bases from J; junction bases left unmatched: 10. Germline V gene data show CDR1 as GEAIGNYY and CDR2 as EKD. CDR3 protein: CACDKVLGYPDKLIF. The CDR3 DNA reads as TGTGCCTGTGACAAAGTACTGGGATACCCAGATAAACTCATCTTT.

As concerns this clone: It differs at one base from a far larger clone, so likely a read error. Distinct nucleotide sequences in the sample also encode this CDR3. The chain has TRDV2 and TRDJ3; 7 positions match TRDD3. Germline CDR1 reads GEAIGNYY; CDR2 reads EKD. This CDR3 comprises 21 residues. The CDR3 here is CACDTLRIGGESSCDTRQMFF. The DNA for the CDR3 is TGTGCCTGTGACACCCTTCGGATTGGGGGAGAAAGCTCCTGTGACACCCGACAGATGTTTTTC.

This clone was detected once. The TCRdb protein comes from a much larger clone and disagrees with this DNA's translation at residue 15, likely due to a read error; the protein given here is derived from the DNA. The chain employs TRDV2 and TRDJ1, with 12 bases matching TRDD3. The DNA end is a closer match to TRDJ2, so the J assignment may be wrong. The germline V gene encodes CDR1 GEAIGNYY and CDR2 EKD. This CDR3 has 16 residues. The DNA of the CDR3 is TGTGCCTGTGACTCCTTACTGGGGGATACCTCCGATAAACTCTTCTTT. This codes for CACDSLLGDTSDKLFF.